Listed here are 4 T cell receptor beta chains from one sample, sequenced in a study of blood T cell repertoires in COVID-19. The data were produced by immunoSEQ multiplex PCR, yet TCRdb's version contains in-frame clones alone and is incomplete. The profile shows 150,000 to 250,000 clones, 70% to 80% of them singletons. What was sequenced was peripheral blood. The receptor set was obtained from a woman in her 40s with COVID-19, enrolled during active disease.

This clone was detected many times. The chain recombines TRBV19 with TRBJ1-5, with 7 nucleotides matching TRBD1. Germline values: CDR1 LNHDA, CDR2 SQIVND (reference sequence). The J segment lost 3 bases and the V segment lost 5 bases, leaving 7 bases of the junction unmatched. The CDR3 is made up of 15 amino acids. The CDR3 sequence is CASSPGQVPNQPQHF. The CDR3 bases are TGTGCCAGTAGTCCTGGACAGGTGCCCAATCAGCCCCAGCATTTT.

V usage is TRBV6-5 and J usage is TRBJ2-7; tentatively, D is TRBD1 (5 bases). Germline CDR1 and CDR2: MNHEY and SVGAGI. Trimming took off 6 bases at V and 5 bases at J, with 14 bases between the two ends. There are 13 residues in the CDR3. CDR3 bases: TGTGCCAGCAGCGTACCTGGGGCCCACGAGCAGTACTTC. As protein: CASSVPGAHEQYF.

The CDR3 loop is CATTPGLAGLNWNTGELFF. Written as DNA, the CDR3 is TGTGCCACCACCCCGGGACTAGCGGGGTTGAACTGGAACACCGGGGAGCTGTTTTTT. This chain connects TRBV15 to TRBJ2-2; TRBD2 matches at 13 bases. Trimming took 7 bases from V and 1 from J; bases not matched to a gene: 12. The CDR3 is made up of 19 amino acids. The germline CDR1 and CDR2 sequences are LNHNV and YYDKDF (reference sequence).

The rearrangement links TRBV2 to TRBJ2-2; TRBD1 matches 7 bases. Germline V CDR1 and CDR2: SNHLY, FYNNEI. J lost 3 bases, V lost 5 bases, and 6 bases had no gene match. This CDR3 is built from 15 residues. The CDR3 sequence is CASSLQGDDTGELFF. The CDR3 coding sequence is TGTGCCAGCAGTCTTCAGGGGGACGACACCGGGGAGCTGTTTTTT.